This is a list of T cell receptor beta chains from one sample in a study of monozygotic twins with cystic fibrosis. The assay was immunoSEQ multiplex PCR, and TCRdb's table has in-frame clones only and misses some. The sample consists of tens of thousands of clones, around four fifths of them appearing once. The sequenced material came from blood. These receptors all stem from a girl aged 2-10 years with cystic fibrosis. CDR3s include the opening cysteine and the closing phenylalanine or tryptophan. Fields, in order: CDR3 DNA, CDR3 protein, V gene, D gene, J gene, clone size. The D gene is left open where the match is weak. Size is omitted from some rows. Given values are once, few, many or a class for expanded clones.

CDR3nt: TGTGCCAGCAACTCCCGGACAGGGCTTAAGAATTCACCCCTCCACTTT
CDR3aa: CASNSRTGLKNSPLHF
v_gene: TRBV5-4
d_gene: TRBD1
j_gene: TRBJ1-6
abundance: -

CDR3nt: TGTGCCTGGAGGGACAGGGGTAGGAGGGATGGCTACACCTTC
CDR3aa: CAWRDRGRRDGYTF
v_gene: TRBV30
d_gene: TRBD1
j_gene: TRBJ1-2
abundance: -

CDR3nt: TGTGCCAGCAGCCAAACCCAGGGGAACTATGGCTACACCTTC
CDR3aa: CASSQTQGNYGYTF
v_gene: TRBV7-2
d_gene: -
j_gene: TRBJ1-2
abundance: -

CDR3nt: TGTGCCAGCAGCTTAGTTCCGGGGGTCAGCTATGGCTACACCTTC
CDR3aa: CASSLVPGVSYGYTF
v_gene: TRBV11-2
d_gene: -
j_gene: TRBJ1-2
abundance: -

CDR3nt: TGTGCCTGGAGTCCCGGACAGGTCCAGCCCTACGAGCAGTACTTC
CDR3aa: CAWSPGQVQPYEQYF
v_gene: TRBV30
d_gene: TRBD1
j_gene: TRBJ2-7
abundance: once

CDR3nt: TGTGCCAGCAGCCCAGGGACAGGGCTCTACGAGCAGTACTTC
CDR3aa: CASSPGTGLYEQYF
v_gene: TRBV5-6
d_gene: TRBD1
j_gene: TRBJ2-7
abundance: -

CDR3nt: TGTGCCAGCAGCCAACGGCCAATACAAGAGACCCAGTACTTC
CDR3aa: CASSQRPIQETQYF
v_gene: TRBV14
d_gene: -
j_gene: TRBJ2-5
abundance: -

CDR3nt: TGTGCCAGCAGCCCTCGGCTGGACGGACACACAGATACGCAGTATTTT
CDR3aa: CASSPRLDGHTDTQYF
v_gene: TRBV5-4
d_gene: -
j_gene: TRBJ2-3
abundance: -

CDR3nt: TGTGCCAGCAGTTTCGGGAAGAACACTGAAGCTTTCTTT
CDR3aa: CASSFGKNTEAFF
v_gene: TRBV6-4
d_gene: -
j_gene: TRBJ1-1
abundance: -

CDR3nt: TGTGCCAGCAGCTCCCAACAGGGGGCCTACGAGCAGTACTTC
CDR3aa: CASSSQQGAYEQYF
v_gene: TRBV7-9
d_gene: TRBD1
j_gene: TRBJ2-7
abundance: -

CDR3nt: TGTGCCAGCATAGGGGACAGCACTAACTATGGCTACACCTTC
CDR3aa: CASIGDSTNYGYTF
v_gene: TRBV2
d_gene: TRBD1
j_gene: TRBJ1-2
abundance: -

CDR3nt: TGCAGCGTTGTCGTACAGGGTGTATACACTGAAGCTTTCTTT
CDR3aa: CSVVVQGVYTEAFF
v_gene: TRBV29-1
d_gene: -
j_gene: TRBJ1-1
abundance: -

CDR3nt: TGCAGTGCTAGCCCCCGAGAGACCCAGTACTTC
CDR3aa: CSASPRETQYF
v_gene: TRBV20-1
d_gene: -
j_gene: TRBJ2-5
abundance: -

CDR3nt: TGTGCCAGCAGTTACAAGCCGGGACAGAGAACCTTAGAGCAGTACTTC
CDR3aa: CASSYKPGQRTLEQYF
v_gene: TRBV28
d_gene: TRBD1
j_gene: TRBJ2-7
abundance: few